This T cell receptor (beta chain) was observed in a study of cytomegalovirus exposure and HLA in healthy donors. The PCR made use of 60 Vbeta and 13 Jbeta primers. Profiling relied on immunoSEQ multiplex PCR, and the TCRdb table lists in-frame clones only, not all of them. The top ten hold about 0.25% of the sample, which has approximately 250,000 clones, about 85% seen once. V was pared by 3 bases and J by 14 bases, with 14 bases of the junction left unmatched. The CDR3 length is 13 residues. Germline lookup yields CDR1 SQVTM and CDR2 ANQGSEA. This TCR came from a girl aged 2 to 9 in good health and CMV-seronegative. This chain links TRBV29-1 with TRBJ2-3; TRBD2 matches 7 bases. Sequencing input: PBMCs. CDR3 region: CSVDVDTRTRPYF. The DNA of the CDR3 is TGCAGCGTTGACGTCGACACAAGGACTAGGCCGTATTTT.